These 21 T cell receptor beta chains originate from one sample sequenced in a study of blood T cell repertoires in COVID-19 (dated by TCRdb to the early 2020s). The method was the immunoSEQ multiplex PCR assay. TCRdb retrieved this table from immuneACCESS and kept in-frame rearrangements only. Not all clones are present; in checked studies, unresolved V genes account for under half, and no reason is known for the remainder. The sample has 200,000 to 300,000 clones on record, 88% of them singletons. The ten largest account for 2.5% of the sample. Sequenced sample: PBMCs or T cells enriched from blood (not recorded which). These receptors all come from a woman in her forties with acute COVID-19.

The genes are TRBV3-1 (or the pseudogene TRBV3-2) and TRBJ2-4; TRBD2 is a possible D gene (6 bases). The ends were cut back, 6 bases at V and 7 bases at J, with 28 bases in the middle. The CDR3 length is 18 residues. CDR1 and CDR2 (germline): LGHDT, YNNKEL (reference sequence). DNA for the CDR3: TGTGCCAGCAGTCTTTCCCATTTTAGCGGCAAGAGGGGCAACATTCAGTACTTC. It codes for CASSLSHFSGKRGNIQYF.

This sequence joins TRBV3-1 (or the pseudogene TRBV3-2) and TRBJ2-2; TRBD2 agrees at 10 bases. The V and J ends lost 6 bases and 3 bases, in that order; junction bases with no gene match: 10. CDR1 is LGHDT, CDR2 YNNKEL, per germline (reference sequence). This CDR3 spans 17 amino acids. The CDR3 is CASSPPPGTSDTGELFF. The CDR3 nucleotides read TGTGCCAGCAGTCCTCCCCCGGGGACTAGCGACACCGGGGAGCTGTTTTTT.

This clone was picked up one time. This chain links TRBV6-7 with TRBJ1-5, with no clear D. TRBV6-7 is filed as an ORF, its function uncertain. This CDR3 comprises 17 residues. V lost 6 bases and J 0 bases, leaving 18 bases between the germline ends. In nucleotides, the CDR3 is TGTGCCAGCAGGTATGGGCAAGCCAAAGATAGCAATCAGCCCCAGCATTTT. Protein product: CASRYGQAKDSNQPQHF.

The chain combines TRBV13 with TRBJ2-1; D possibly corresponds to TRBD1 (5 bases). The V end lost 5 bases, the J end lost 8 bases, and 13 bases lay between the germline ends. Germline CDR1 reads PRHDT; CDR2 reads FYEKMQ (reference sequence). CDR3 size: 13 residues. The CDR3 bases are TGTGCCAGCAGCCTCCGAAGGGGTGATGAGCAGTTCTTC. It is translated as CASSLRRGDEQFF.

This clone appeared a few times. This sequence joins TRBV27 and TRBJ1-6, with D possibly being TRBD1 (6 bases). CDR3 length equals 15 residues. The germline V gene encodes CDR1 MNHEY and CDR2 SMNVEV (reference sequence). V was trimmed by 2 bases and J by 8 bases, leaving 13 bases between them. CDR3 residues: CASSLGRQAYSPLHF. DNA of the CDR3: TGTGCCAGCAGTTTAGGTAGACAGGCTTATTCACCCCTCCACTTT.

The rearrangement joins TRBV6-1 to TRBJ2-1; TRBD2 agrees at 8 bases. This CDR3 has 12 amino acids. Looked up from germline, CDR1 is MNHNS and CDR2 is SASEGT. Trimming cost V 5 bases and J 8 bases; bases outside gene matches: 2. CDR3 region: CASSLTSDEQFF. The CDR3 DNA reads TGTGCCAGCAGTTTGACTAGCGATGAGCAGTTCTTC.

This chain uses TRBV6-6 with TRBJ2-5, with 11 bases aligning to TRBD1. The germline gives CDR1 MNHNY, CDR2 SVGAGI (reference sequence). The CDR3 has 15 amino acids. The V and J ends lost 7 bases and 1 base, in that order; junction bases with no gene match: 5. CDR3 in amino acids: CASKDRGRPQETQYF. For the CDR3, the DNA is TGTGCCAGCAAGGACAGGGGGCGCCCCCAAGAGACCCAGTACTTC.

V and J are TRBV7-9 and TRBJ2-1; 11 bases are shared with TRBD2. Unmatched junction bases numbered 11, after V lost 2 bases and J lost 8 bases. Germline lookup yields CDR1 SEHNR and CDR2 FQNEAQ (reference sequence). CDR3 length equals 17 residues. The CDR3 protein is CASSLIGLAGGGHEQFF. The DNA of the CDR3 is TGTGCCAGCAGCTTAATAGGGCTAGCGGGGGGCGGGCATGAGCAGTTCTTC.

CDR3 in DNA: TGTGCCAGCAGGCAGACTAGCGGGGGACGAGATACGCAGTATTTT. It is translated as CASRQTSGGRDTQYF. This chain connects TRBV2 to TRBJ2-3; TRBD2 matches at 12 bases. Germline values: CDR1 SNHLY, CDR2 FYNNEI. The CDR3 is 15 amino acids. The trim removed 6 bases at V and 5 bases at J, leaving 6 bases unmatched.

The chain has TRBV18 and TRBJ1-6; 11 bases align to TRBD1. J lost 8 bases, V lost 0 bases, and 3 bases had no gene match. Germline values: CDR1 KGHSH, CDR2 LQKENI. The CDR3 totals 16 residues. The CDR3 protein is CASSPPRDRGYSPLHF. In DNA, the CDR3 is TGTGCCAGCTCACCACCCCGGGACAGGGGGTATTCACCCCTCCACTTT. Supplemented by reference TRBV18 and TRBJ1-6, the full variable domain reads NAGVMQNPRHLVRRRGQEARLRCSPMKGHSHVYWYRQLPEEGLKFMVYLQKENIIDESGMPKERFSAEFPKEGPSILRIQQVVRGDSAAYFCASSPPRDRGYSPLHFGNGTRLTVT.

The CDR3 bases are TGTGCCAGCAGCGTAGAACATTTCTCCTACGAGCAGTACTTC. Protein sequence: CASSVEHFSYEQYF. The V gene is TRBV9, the J gene TRBJ2-7; the D is unclear. From germline, CDR1 is SGDLS and CDR2 YYNGEE. This CDR3 has 14 amino acids. Trimming removed 0 bases from V and 0 bases from J, with 7 bases in between.

The J gene is TRBJ1-1, the V gene TRBV5-6; D uncertain. Germline V CDR1 and CDR2: SGHDT, YYEEEE. The CDR3 sequence is 11 residues long. Between the trimmed V and J ends, which lost 3 bases and 3 bases, there was a span of 3 bases. The DNA of the CDR3 is TGTGCCAGCAGCTCTTACACTGAAGCTTTCTTT. This encodes CASSSYTEAFF.

This chain links TRBV20-1 with TRBJ2-3; TRBD2 matches 8 bases. Trimming at V came to 3 bases and at J to 4 bases, leaving 6 bases not matched to a gene. Per the germline V gene, CDR1 is DFQATT and CDR2 is SNEGSKA (reference sequence). The CDR3 contains 14 residues. The CDR3 DNA is TGCAGTGCTAGTCGGGGGGGGCGTGCAGATACGCAGTATTTT. Translation: CSASRGGRADTQYF.

This chain links TRBV5-6 with TRBJ1-2; the D is unclear. CDR1 is SGHDT, CDR2 YYEEEE, per germline. This CDR3 contains 13 residues. Trimming pared 0 bases from V and 3 bases from J, leaving 6 bases between. CDR3 sequence: CASSLVSDYGYTF. The CDR3 DNA reads TGTGCCAGCAGCTTGGTTAGCGACTATGGCTACACCTTC. Based on the CDR3 plus reference TRBV5-6 and TRBJ1-2, the full variable domain is DAGVTQSPTHLIKTRGQQVTLRCSPKSGHDTVSWYQQALGQGPQFIFQYYEEEERQRGNFPDRFSGHQFPNYSSELNVNALLLGDSALYLCASSLVSDYGYTFGSGTRLTVV.

The chain is built from TRBV6-6 and TRBJ1-5, with D possibly matching TRBD1 (6 bases). V gave up 2 bases and J gave up 3 bases, with 11 bases separating them. The germline CDR1 and CDR2 sequences are MNHNY and SVGAGI (reference sequence). The CDR3 is 15 amino acids. CDR3 sequence (DNA): TGTGCCAGCAGTTACACACGGGACAACAATCAGCCCCAGCATTTT. It specifies CASSYTRDNNQPQHF.

The V gene is TRBV22-1, the J gene TRBJ1-2; the D call of TRBD1 is as the table states it, not checked on the DNA. TRBV22-1 is listed as a pseudogene. The CDR3 spans 14 residues. The CDR3 region has the DNA TGTCCTGGGAGCGCACCGCACAAAAACTATGGCTACACCTTC. It translates to CPGSAPHKNYGYTF.

The rearrangement uses TRBV9 and TRBJ1-1; no reliable D call. The germline V gene encodes CDR1 SGDLS and CDR2 YYNGEE. The germline V and J ends were trimmed by 0 bases and 1 base, with 10 bases remaining between them. This CDR3 is built from 15 residues. The DNA of the CDR3 is TGTGCCAGCAGCGTAGCATCTAGCCCGAACACTGAAGCTTTCTTT. This sequence encodes CASSVASSPNTEAFF.

This clone was detected a few times. V gene TRBV18 combines with J gene TRBJ1-5; a possible D gene is TRBD1 (6 bases). The length of the CDR3 is 15 residues. Trimming cost V 5 bases and J 0 bases, with 11 bases left between them. Germline CDR1 and CDR2: KGHSH and LQKENI. CDR3 loop: CASSELGGSNQPQHF. DNA for the CDR3: TGTGCCAGCTCAGAGCTAGGGGGTAGCAATCAGCCCCAGCATTTT.

This clone is a singleton in its sample. The rearrangement uses TRBV5-5 and TRBJ2-2; 9 nucleotides align to TRBD2. The CDR3 covers 16 residues. V shed 3 bases, J shed 0 bases, and the junction held 3 bases outside the gene matches. Germline assignment: CDR1 SGHKS and CDR2 YYEKEE (reference sequence). The CDR3 region is CASSSLAGTNTGELFF. The CDR3 DNA follows: TGTGCCAGCAGCTCTCTAGCGGGAACGAACACCGGGGAGCTGTTTTTT.

The chain employs TRBV10-2 and TRBJ1-4; tentative D call: TRBD1 (6 bases). The V end lost 4 bases, the J end lost 14 bases, and 14 bases lay between the germline ends. The germline CDR1 and CDR2 sequences are WSHSY and SAAADI. The CDR3 spans 12 residues. CDR3 bases: TGCGCCAGCAGTGCTACGACAGGTTCGCTGTTTTTT. It yields the protein CASSATTGSLFF.

The chain is built from TRBV5-5 and TRBJ2-1; 7 bases are shared with TRBD1. This CDR3 region has 14 residues. The V and J ends lost 4 bases and 8 bases, in that order; junction bases with no gene match: 9. Germline V gives CDR1 SGHKS, CDR2 YYEKEE (reference sequence). As DNA, the CDR3 is TGTGCCAGCAGCCTAACAGGGGTTAGGGATGAGCAGTTCTTC. Translating gives CASSLTGVRDEQFF.